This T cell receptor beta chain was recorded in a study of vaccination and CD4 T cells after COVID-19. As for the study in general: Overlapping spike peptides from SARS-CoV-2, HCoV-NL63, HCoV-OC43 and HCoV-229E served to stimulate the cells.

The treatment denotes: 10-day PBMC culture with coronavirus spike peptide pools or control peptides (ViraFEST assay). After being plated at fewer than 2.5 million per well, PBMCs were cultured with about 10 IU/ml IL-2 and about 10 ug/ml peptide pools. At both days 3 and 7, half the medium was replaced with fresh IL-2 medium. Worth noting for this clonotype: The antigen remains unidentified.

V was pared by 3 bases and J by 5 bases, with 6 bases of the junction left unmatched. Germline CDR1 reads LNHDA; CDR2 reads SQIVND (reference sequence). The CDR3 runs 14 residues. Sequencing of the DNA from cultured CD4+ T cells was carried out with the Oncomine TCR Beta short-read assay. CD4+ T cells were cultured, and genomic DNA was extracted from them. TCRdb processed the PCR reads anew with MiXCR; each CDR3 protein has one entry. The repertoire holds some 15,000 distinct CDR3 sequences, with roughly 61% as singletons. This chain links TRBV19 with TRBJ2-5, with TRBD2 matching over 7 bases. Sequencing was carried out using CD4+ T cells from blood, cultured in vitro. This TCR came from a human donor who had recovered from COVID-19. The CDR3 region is CASSIMREYETQYF. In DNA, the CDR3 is TGTGCCAGTAGTATTATGCGGGAGTACGAGACCCAGTACTTC.